A single sample is the source of the 21 T cell receptor beta chains below, sequenced in a study of T cell repertoires in cytomegalovirus infection. MiXCR was run by TCRdb on the reads, yielding one entry per CDR3 protein. The repertoire consists of 54,000 or so distinct CDR3 sequences, with 25% to 40% occurring once and the leading ten covering 65% to 80%. Their antigens are not known. Sequencing was performed on PBMCs, sequenced either directly or after in vitro stimulation (not recorded which). These receptors were obtained from a human donor in good health (CMV status not recorded). Some clones in this sample may be carry-over from other donors' samples.

The V call is TRBV28, the J call TRBJ2-5; tentative D call: TRBD1 (6 bases). V gave up 3 bases and J gave up 1 base, with 9 bases separating them. Germline V gene sequence: CDR1 MDHEN, CDR2 SYDVKM. The CDR3 sequence is 14 residues long. The DNA for the CDR3 is TGTGCCAGCAGTTTGTTCAGGGGCCAAGAGACCCAGTACTTC. Its protein product is CASSLFRGQETQYF.

V is TRBV5-6 and J is TRBJ1-2; D uncertain. The V end lost 0 bases, the J end lost 7 bases, and 16 bases lay between the germline ends. The CDR3 spans 15 residues. Per germline, CDR1 SGHDT and CDR2 YYEEEE. This chain's CDR3 is CASSLVGSGEAGYTF. CDR3 DNA sequence: TGTGCCAGCAGCTTGGTCGGCTCAGGCGAGGCTGGCTACACCTTC.

This sequence joins TRBV6-6 and TRBJ2-1; D gene ambiguous. This CDR3 contains 17 residues. CDR1 and CDR2 from the germline V gene are MNHNY and SVGAGI (reference sequence). The germline V and J ends were trimmed by 0 bases and 0 bases, with 12 bases remaining between them. CDR3 nucleotides: TGTGCCAGCAGTTACTCAGTTGACGGAAGCTCCTACAATGAGCAGTTCTTC. The encoded protein is CASSYSVDGSSYNEQFF.

This clonotype was detected ten times or more. The chain is built from TRBV7-2 and TRBJ1-1; D not resolved. The CDR3 is 13 amino acids. Per the germline V gene, CDR1 is SGHTA and CDR2 is FQGNSA. Trimming removed 2 bases from V and 3 bases from J, with 7 bases in between. CDR3 sequence (DNA): TGTGCCAGCAGCTTACAAAGGGACACTGAAGCTTTCTTT. Translated: CASSLQRDTEAFF.

This clonotype appeared a few times. The J gene is TRBJ2-1, the V gene TRBV27; TRBD1 might be the D (5 bases). Per the germline V gene, CDR1 is MNHEY and CDR2 is SMNVEV (reference sequence). Trimming removed 8 bases from V and 15 bases from J, with 17 bases in between. This CDR3 contains 11 residues. CDR3 in DNA: TGTGCCAGCGCCCAGGGCTGGAAAGCGTTCTTC. Protein: CASAQGWKAFF.

The CDR3 loop reads CASSLGGATTEAFF. The CDR3 region has the DNA TGTGCCAGCAGCTTAGGGGGGGCAACCACTGAAGCTTTCTTT. This chain links TRBV7-6 with TRBJ1-1; D might be TRBD1 (6 bases). The V gene lost 1 base and the J gene lost 4 bases, with 10 bases spanning the gap. This CDR3 is 14 amino acids long. From germline, CDR1 is SGHVS and CDR2 FNYEAQ. Full variable domain (outside the CDR3, taken from reference TRBV7-6 and TRBJ1-1): GAGVSQSPRYKVTKRGQDVALRCDPISGHVSLYWYRQALGQGPEFLTYFNYEAQQDKSGLPNDRFSAERPEGSISTLTIQRTEQRDSAMYRCASSLGGATTEAFFGQGTRLTVV.

This clonotype was recorded once. CDR3: CASSFRQAHGYTF. DNA for the CDR3: TGTGCCAGCAGCTTTCGACAGGCACATGGCTACACCTTC. This rearrangement joins TRBV5-4 to TRBJ1-2; the D gene is possibly TRBD1 (6 bases). The V gene's germline CDR1 is SGHNT and CDR2 YYREEE (reference sequence). Trimming left V 2 bases short and J 6 bases short, with 11 bases between. The CDR3 is 13 residues long.

This clonotype was picked up many times. The V gene is TRBV7-8, the J gene TRBJ2-2; D may be TRBD2 (5 bases). Germline CDR1 is SGHVS and CDR2 is FQNEAQ. The germline V and J ends were trimmed by 7 bases and 2 bases, with 17 bases remaining between them. This CDR3 contains 16 residues. The CDR3 nucleotides read TGTGCCAGCATCCCCGTCGAGCGGCTAAACACCGGGGAGCTGTTTTTT. This translates into CASIPVERLNTGELFF.

In this sample, this clonotype turned up a few times. The chain employs TRBV15 and TRBJ1-6, with 7 bases lining up with TRBD1. The germline CDR1 and CDR2 sequences are LNHNV and YYDKDF (reference sequence). This CDR3 is built from 13 residues. V dropped 3 bases and J dropped 9; count of bases not matched to a gene: 2. The CDR3 sequence: CATSSQGGSPLHF. Written as DNA, the CDR3 is TGTGCCACCAGCAGCCAGGGGGGTTCACCCCTCCACTTT.

The chain employs TRBV5-5 and TRBJ1-4; unclear D gene. The CDR3 length is 14 residues. In germline, CDR1 is SGHKS, CDR2 YYEKEE (reference sequence). Between the trimmed V and J ends, which lost 0 bases and 0 bases, there was a span of 3 bases. The CDR3 loop is CASSLVATNEKLFF. CDR3 sequence (DNA): TGTGCCAGCAGCTTGGTCGCAACTAATGAAAAACTGTTTTTT.

The chain uses TRBV7-8 and TRBJ2-7, with D maybe TRBD1 (6 bases). Trimming shortened V by 5 bases and J by 3 bases, and 14 bases separated the two germline ends. The CDR3 contains 14 residues. The germline V gene encodes CDR1 SGHVS and CDR2 FQNEAQ. CDR3 DNA sequence: TGTGCCAGCAGCCAACGGGACACCTACTACGAGCAGTACTTC. This translates into CASSQRDTYYEQYF.

The chain recombines TRBV5-6 with TRBJ2-2; the D is unclear. CDR1 and CDR2 from the germline V gene are SGHDT and YYEEEE. The CDR3 runs to 16 residues. V gave up 2 bases and J gave up 3 bases, with 14 bases separating them. CDR3 protein: CASSFEGYQDTGELFF. CDR3 nucleotide sequence: TGTGCCAGCAGCTTTGAAGGGTATCAGGACACCGGGGAGCTGTTTTTT.

The genes are TRBV18 and TRBJ2-3, with 11 bases lining up with TRBD2. CDR1 and CDR2 from the germline V gene are KGHSH and LQKENI. The length of the CDR3 is 16 residues. Unmatched junction bases numbered 8, after V lost 3 bases and J lost 6 bases. CDR3 region: CASSPSLAGGADTQYF. CDR3 in DNA: TGTGCCAGCTCACCCTCCCTAGCGGGAGGCGCGGATACGCAGTATTTT.

This rearrangement joins TRBV4-1 to TRBJ2-3, with 10 bases aligning to TRBD2. CDR3 length equals 17 residues. From germline, CDR1 is MGHRA and CDR2 YSYEKL. V shed 4 bases and J 6 bases; nucleotides not matched to a gene: 13. The CDR3 nucleotides are TGCGCCAGCAGCCCCCAATTCCTAGCGGGGGATGGTGATACGCAGTATTTT. Protein sequence: CASSPQFLAGDGDTQYF.

This clonotype was observed a few times. The chain has TRBV7-2 and TRBJ2-2, with 7 nucleotides matching TRBD1. After removal of 5 bases from V and 6 bases from J, the junction contained 6 bases not matched to a gene. In germline, CDR1 is SGHTA, CDR2 FQGNSA. The CDR3 runs 14 residues. CDR3 in DNA: TGTGCCAGCAGCCGGGACAGTGGGGCCGGGGAGCTGTTTTTT. The encoded protein is CASSRDSGAGELFF.

V gene TRBV6-1 combines with J gene TRBJ1-5; no clear D. The CDR3 covers 14 residues. V was shortened by 4 bases and J by 7 bases, with 14 bases between the two germline ends. Germline CDR1 reads MNHNS; CDR2 reads SASEGT. The CDR3 loop is CASSGGLGKQPQHF. The CDR3 DNA is TGTGCCAGCAGTGGAGGGCTGGGAAAACAGCCCCAGCATTTT.

This clonotype has only a few counts. This sequence joins TRBV7-2 and TRBJ2-5; D is unclear. With 2 bases removed from V and 5 bases from J, the gap between germline ends came to 9 bases. This CDR3 has 13 amino acids. CDR1 is SGHTA, CDR2 FQGNSA, per germline. The CDR3 coding sequence is TGTGCCAGCAGCTTAATGGTTCGGGAGACCCAGTACTTC. It translates to CASSLMVRETQYF.

This clonotype has just a few counts. The chain couples TRBV7-6 to TRBJ2-7; TRBD1 agrees at 9 bases. The ends lost 10 bases at V and 4 bases at J; junction bases unmatched: 20. The CDR3 consists of 17 residues. Looked up from germline, CDR1 is SGHVS and CDR2 is FNYEAQ. CDR3: CAIEAGQGRQLAYEQYF. CDR3 DNA sequence: TGTGCCATAGAAGCGGGACAGGGACGGCAGTTAGCTTACGAGCAGTACTTC.

This chain links TRBV6-8 with TRBJ1-1; the D gene is possibly TRBD1 (6 bases). The length of the CDR3 is 14 residues. The V gene's germline CDR1 is MNHGY and CDR2 SAAAGT. The V and J ends lost 6 bases and 3 bases respectively, with 14 bases between them. The CDR3 DNA sequence: TGTGCCAGCAGATTTCTAACAGGGTACACTGAAGCTTTCTTT. Translating gives CASRFLTGYTEAFF.

The chain joins TRBV6-1 to TRBJ2-1, with a weak D call TRBD1 (6 bases). The CDR3 runs 15 residues. V gave up 5 bases and J gave up 7 bases, with 18 bases separating them. Germline CDR1 is MNHNS and CDR2 is SASEGT. CDR3 in DNA: TGTGCCAGCAGTCCCGGGACAAGGGATGGTAATGAGCAGTTCTTC. The encoded protein is CASSPGTRDGNEQFF.

This clonotype was detected only a few times. The chain carries TRBV11-2 and TRBJ1-2; unclear D gene. Trimming stripped 4 bases from V and 4 bases from J, with 13 bases between. Germline V CDR1 and CDR2: SGHAT, FQNNGV. The CDR3 totals 14 residues. This CDR3 is CASSSGRGGYGYTF. In DNA, the CDR3 is TGTGCCAGCAGCTCCGGACGGGGAGGCTATGGCTACACCTTC.